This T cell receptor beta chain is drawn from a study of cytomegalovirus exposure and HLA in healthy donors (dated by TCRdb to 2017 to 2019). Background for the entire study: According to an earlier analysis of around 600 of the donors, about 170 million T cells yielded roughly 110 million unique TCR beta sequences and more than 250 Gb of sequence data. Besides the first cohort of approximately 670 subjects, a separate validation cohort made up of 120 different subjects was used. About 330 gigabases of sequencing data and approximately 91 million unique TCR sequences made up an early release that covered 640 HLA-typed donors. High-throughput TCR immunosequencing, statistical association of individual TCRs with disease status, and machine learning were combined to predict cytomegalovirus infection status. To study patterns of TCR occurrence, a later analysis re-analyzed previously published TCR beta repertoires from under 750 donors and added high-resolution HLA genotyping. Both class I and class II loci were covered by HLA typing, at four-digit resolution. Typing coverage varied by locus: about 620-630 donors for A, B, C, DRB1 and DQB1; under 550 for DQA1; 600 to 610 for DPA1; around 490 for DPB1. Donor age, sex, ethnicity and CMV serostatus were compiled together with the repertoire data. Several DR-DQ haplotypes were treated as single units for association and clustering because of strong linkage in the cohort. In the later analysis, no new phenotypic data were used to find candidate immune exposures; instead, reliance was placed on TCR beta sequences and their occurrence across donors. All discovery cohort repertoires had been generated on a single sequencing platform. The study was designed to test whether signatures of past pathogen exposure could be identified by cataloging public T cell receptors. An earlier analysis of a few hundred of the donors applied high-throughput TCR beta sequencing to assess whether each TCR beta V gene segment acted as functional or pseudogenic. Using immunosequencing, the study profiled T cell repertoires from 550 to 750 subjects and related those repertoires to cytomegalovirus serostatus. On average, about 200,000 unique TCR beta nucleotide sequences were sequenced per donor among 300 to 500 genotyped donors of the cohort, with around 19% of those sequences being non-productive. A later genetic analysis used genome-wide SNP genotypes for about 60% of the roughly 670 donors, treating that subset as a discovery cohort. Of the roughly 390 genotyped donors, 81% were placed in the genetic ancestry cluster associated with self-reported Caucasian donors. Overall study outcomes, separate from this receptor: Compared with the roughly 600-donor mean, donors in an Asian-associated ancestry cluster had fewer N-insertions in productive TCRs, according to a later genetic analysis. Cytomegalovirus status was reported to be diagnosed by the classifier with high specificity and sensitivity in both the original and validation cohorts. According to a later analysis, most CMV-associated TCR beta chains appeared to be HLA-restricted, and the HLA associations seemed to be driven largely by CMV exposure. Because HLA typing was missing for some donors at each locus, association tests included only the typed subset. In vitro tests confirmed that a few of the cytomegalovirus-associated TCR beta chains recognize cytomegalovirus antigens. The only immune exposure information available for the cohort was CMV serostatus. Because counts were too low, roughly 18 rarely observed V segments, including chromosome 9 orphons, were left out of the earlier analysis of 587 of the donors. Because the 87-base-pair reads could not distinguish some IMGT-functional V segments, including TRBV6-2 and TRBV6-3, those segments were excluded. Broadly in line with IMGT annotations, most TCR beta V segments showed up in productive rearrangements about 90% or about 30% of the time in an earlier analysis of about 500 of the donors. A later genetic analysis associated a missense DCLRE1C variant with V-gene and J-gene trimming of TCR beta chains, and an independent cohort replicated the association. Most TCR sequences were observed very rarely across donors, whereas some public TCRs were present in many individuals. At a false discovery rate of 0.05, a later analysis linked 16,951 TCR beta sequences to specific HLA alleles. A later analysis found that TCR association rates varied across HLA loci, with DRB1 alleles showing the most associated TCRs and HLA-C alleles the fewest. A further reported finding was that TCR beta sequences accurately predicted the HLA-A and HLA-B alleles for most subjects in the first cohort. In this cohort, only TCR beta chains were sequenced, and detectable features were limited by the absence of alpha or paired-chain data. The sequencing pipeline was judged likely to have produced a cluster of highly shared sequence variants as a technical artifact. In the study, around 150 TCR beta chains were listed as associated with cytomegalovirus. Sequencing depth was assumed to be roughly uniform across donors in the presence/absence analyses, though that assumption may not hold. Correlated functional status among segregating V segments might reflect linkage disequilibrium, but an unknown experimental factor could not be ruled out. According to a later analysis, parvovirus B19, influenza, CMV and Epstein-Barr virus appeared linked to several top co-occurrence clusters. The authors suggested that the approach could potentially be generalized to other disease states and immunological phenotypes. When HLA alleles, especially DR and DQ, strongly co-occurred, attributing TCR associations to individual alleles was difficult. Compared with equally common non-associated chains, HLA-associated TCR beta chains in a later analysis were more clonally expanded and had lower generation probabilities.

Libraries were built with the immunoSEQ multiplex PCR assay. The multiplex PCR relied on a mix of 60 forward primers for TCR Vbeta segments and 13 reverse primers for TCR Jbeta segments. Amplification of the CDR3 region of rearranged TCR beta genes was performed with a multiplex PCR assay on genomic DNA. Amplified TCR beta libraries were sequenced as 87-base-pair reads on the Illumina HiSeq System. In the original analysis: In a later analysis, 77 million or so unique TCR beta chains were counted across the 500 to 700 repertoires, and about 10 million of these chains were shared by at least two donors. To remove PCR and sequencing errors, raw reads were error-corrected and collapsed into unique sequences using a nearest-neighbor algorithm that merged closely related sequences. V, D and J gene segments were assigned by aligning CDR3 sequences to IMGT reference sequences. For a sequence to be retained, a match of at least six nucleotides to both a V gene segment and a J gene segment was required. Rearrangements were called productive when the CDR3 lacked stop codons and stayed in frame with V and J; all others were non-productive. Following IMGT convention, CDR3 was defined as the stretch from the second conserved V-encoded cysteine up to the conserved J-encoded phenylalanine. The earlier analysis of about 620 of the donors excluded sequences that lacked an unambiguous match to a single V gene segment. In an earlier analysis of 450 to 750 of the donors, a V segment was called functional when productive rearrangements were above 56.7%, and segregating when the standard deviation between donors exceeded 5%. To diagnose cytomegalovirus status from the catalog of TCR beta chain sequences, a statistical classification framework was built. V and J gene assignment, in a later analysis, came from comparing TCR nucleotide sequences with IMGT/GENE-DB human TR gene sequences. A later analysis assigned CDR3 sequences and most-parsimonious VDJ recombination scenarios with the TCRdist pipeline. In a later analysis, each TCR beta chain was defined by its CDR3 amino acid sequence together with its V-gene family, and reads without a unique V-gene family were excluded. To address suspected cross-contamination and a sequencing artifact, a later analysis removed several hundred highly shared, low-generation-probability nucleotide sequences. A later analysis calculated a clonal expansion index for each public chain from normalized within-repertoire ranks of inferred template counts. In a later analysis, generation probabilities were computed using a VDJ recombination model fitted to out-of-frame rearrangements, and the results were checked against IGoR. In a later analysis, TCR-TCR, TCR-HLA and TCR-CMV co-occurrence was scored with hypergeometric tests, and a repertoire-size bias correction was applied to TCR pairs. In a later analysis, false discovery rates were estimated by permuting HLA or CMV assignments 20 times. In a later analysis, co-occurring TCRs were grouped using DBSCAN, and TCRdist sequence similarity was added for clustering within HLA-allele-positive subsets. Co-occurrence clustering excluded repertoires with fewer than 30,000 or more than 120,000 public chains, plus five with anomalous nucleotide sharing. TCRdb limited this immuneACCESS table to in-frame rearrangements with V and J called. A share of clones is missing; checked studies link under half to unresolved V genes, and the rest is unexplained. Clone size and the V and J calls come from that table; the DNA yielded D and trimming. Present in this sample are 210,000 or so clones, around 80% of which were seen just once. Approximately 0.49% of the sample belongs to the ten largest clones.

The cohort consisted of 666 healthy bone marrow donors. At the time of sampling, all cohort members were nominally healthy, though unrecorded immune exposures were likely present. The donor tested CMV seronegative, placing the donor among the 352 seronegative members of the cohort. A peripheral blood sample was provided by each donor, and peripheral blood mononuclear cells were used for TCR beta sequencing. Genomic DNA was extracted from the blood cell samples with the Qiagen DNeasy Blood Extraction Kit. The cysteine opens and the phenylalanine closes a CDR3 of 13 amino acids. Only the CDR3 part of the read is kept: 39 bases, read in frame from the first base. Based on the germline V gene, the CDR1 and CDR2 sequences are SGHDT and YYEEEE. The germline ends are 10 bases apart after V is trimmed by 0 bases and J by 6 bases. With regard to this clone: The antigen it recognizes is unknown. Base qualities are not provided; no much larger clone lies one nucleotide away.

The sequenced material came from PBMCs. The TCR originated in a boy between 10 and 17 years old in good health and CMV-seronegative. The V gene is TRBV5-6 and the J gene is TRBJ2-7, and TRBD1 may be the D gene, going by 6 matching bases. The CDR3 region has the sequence CASSLGATGEQYF. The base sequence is TGTGCCAGCAGCTTGGGGGCGACAGGCGAGCAGTACTTC.